A single sample is the source of the 30 T cell receptor beta chains below, sequenced in a study of T cells in Graves' hyperthyroidism and ophthalmopathy. Researchers took RNA transcripts and amplified the TCR beta CDR3 regions from them. First-round RT-PCR with HTBI primers amplified the TCR CDR3 region. In TCRdb, the multiplex PCR reads were re-called with MiXCR into one record per CDR3 protein. Of 370,000 or so distinct CDR3 sequences in the sample, more than 20% were seen once. The material sequenced was blood. These receptors all come from a man between 50 and 59 years old with Graves' hyperthyroidism.

The chain uses TRBV10-3 and TRBJ1-6; tentatively, D is TRBD1 (5 bases). Germline V lookup: CDR1 ENHRY, CDR2 SYGVKD. V was cut by 5 bases and J by 6 bases, with 11 bases left in between. CDR3 length: 14 residues. Here the CDR3 reads CAISPDSSNSPLHF. The DNA of the CDR3 is TGTGCCATCAGTCCTGACAGTTCTAATTCACCCCTCCACTTT.

The table lists this clonotype with a few counts. The V gene is TRBV20-1, the J gene TRBJ2-7; weak D call: TRBD1 (6 bases). CDR1 is DFQATT, CDR2 SNEGSKA, per germline (reference sequence). The CDR3 is made up of 12 amino acids. The V end was cut by 6 bases, the J end by 0 bases, with 9 bases between. The CDR3: CSATGNSYEQYF. CDR3 nucleotide sequence: TGCAGTGCAACAGGGAACTCCTACGAGCAGTACTTC.

V is TRBV11-2 and J is TRBJ2-7, with 7 bases fitting TRBD1. The CDR3 loop spans 14 amino acids. Germline V gives CDR1 SGHAT, CDR2 FQNNGV. The trim removed 5 bases at V and 6 bases at J, leaving 10 bases unmatched. CDR3 nucleotide sequence: TGTGCCAGCAGCGCTAGTGGGACAGCCTCCGAGCAGTACTTC. Translation gives CASSASGTASEQYF.

The chain has TRBV12-3 or TRBV12-4 and TRBJ2-3, with 7 nucleotides matching TRBD1. Trimming at V came to 6 bases and at J to 3 bases, leaving 6 bases not matched to a gene. The CDR3 spans 14 residues. CDR3 protein: CASRAGGLTDTQYF. The CDR3, as DNA: TGTGCCAGCAGGGCAGGGGGTTTGACAGATACGCAGTATTTT.

To note about this clonotype: This may arise from a read error, as a much more abundant clone is one base away. The gene calls are TRBV2 and TRBJ1-6; D unclear. Between the trimmed V and J ends, which lost 8 bases and 11 bases, there was a span of 16 bases. Germline V CDR1 and CDR2: SNHLY, FYNNEI. The CDR3 covers 13 residues. Written as DNA, the CDR3 is TGTGCCAGCTGGGAGGATGGTGGTCCACCCCTCCACTTT. Encoded protein: CASWEDGGPPLHF.

The gene calls are TRBV5-1 and TRBJ2-2; no definite D call. This CDR3 has 15 residues. Germline V lookup: CDR1 SGHRS, CDR2 YFSETQ. V was cut by 0 bases and J by 7 bases, with 13 bases left in between. CDR3 sequence reads: CASSLAVQSGGELFF. The CDR3 DNA reads TGCGCCAGCAGCTTGGCCGTACAGTCGGGCGGGGAGCTGTTTTTT.

In this sample, this clonotype turned up many times. The rearrangement links TRBV7-3 to TRBJ2-3; 7 positions match TRBD2. Germline CDR1 reads SGHTA; CDR2 reads FQGTGA. V lost 5 bases, J lost 4 bases, and 3 bases stayed unmatched. The CDR3 sequence is 13 residues long. CDR3 loop: CASSPGLADTQYF. The CDR3 DNA reads TGTGCCAGCAGCCCCGGACTAGCAGATACGCAGTATTTT.

The chain carries TRBV25-1 and TRBJ2-1, with 7 bases aligning to TRBD2. The V segment lost 1 base and the J segment 5 bases; nucleotides outside the gene matches: 5. The germline CDR1 and CDR2 sequences are MGHDK and SYGVNS. The CDR3 consists of 15 residues. DNA for the CDR3: TGTGCCAGCAGTGAATCTTCTAGCGGAAACAATGAGCAGTTCTTC. Amino acid sequence: CASSESSSGNNEQFF.

This sequence joins TRBV7-9 and TRBJ1-1; perhaps TRBD1 as D (5 bases). The CDR3 is 11 amino acids. Trimming stripped 5 bases from V and 11 bases from J, with 12 bases between. In germline, CDR1 is SEHNR, CDR2 FQNEAQ (reference sequence). The CDR3 DNA reads as TGTGCCAGCAGCATCAGGGTTCGGGCTTTCTTT. Its protein is CASSIRVRAFF.

This clonotype has a handful of counts. The junction and the germline gene differ at one end; a read error may be behind it. The genes are TRBV7-7 and TRBJ2-7; the D gene is possibly TRBD1 (5 bases). There are 14 residues in the CDR3. CDR1 is SSHAT, CDR2 FNYEAQ, per germline (reference sequence). CDR3 bases: TGTGCTAGCAGCTCGGGCATAGGGGCCTACGAGCAGTACTTC. The encoded protein is CASSSGIGAYEQYF.

The sample holds a few counts of this clonotype. The CDR3 bases are TGTGCCATCGTGATAGGACCGGCAGAGACCCAGTACTTC. Translated: CAIVIGPAETQYF. V and J are TRBV2 and TRBJ2-5; D unclear. The CDR3 runs to 13 residues. Trimming took off 10 bases at V and 4 bases at J, with 16 bases between the two ends. Germline loops: CDR1 SNHLY, CDR2 FYNNEI.

The chain uses TRBV20-1 and TRBJ2-5, with D possibly being TRBD1 or TRBD2 (6 bases each). There are 13 residues in the CDR3. The V gene lost 3 bases and the J gene lost 3 bases, with 11 bases spanning the gap. The germline V gene has CDR1 DFQATT and CDR2 SNEGSKA (reference sequence). The CDR3: CSASVGGEETQYF. CDR3 nucleotides: TGCAGTGCTAGTGTGGGGGGCGAAGAGACCCAGTACTTC.

This clonotype has only a few counts. This sequence joins TRBV12-3 or TRBV12-4 and TRBJ2-1; D is uncertain. With 6 bases removed from V and 1 base from J, the gap between germline ends came to 13 bases. The CDR3 totals 15 residues. In DNA, the CDR3 is TGTGCCAGCAGCTCGTCCCCGACTTCCTACAATGAGCAGTTCTTC. Its translation: CASSSSPTSYNEQFF.

The J gene is TRBJ1-6, the V gene TRBV28; no firm D call. V was cut by 5 bases and J by 7 bases, with 15 bases left in between. The CDR3 extends over 15 amino acids. Germline V CDR1 and CDR2: MDHEN, SYDVKM. This CDR3 is CASSPLRGENSPLHF. CDR3 nucleotide sequence: TGTGCCAGCAGTCCCCTACGGGGTGAAAATTCACCCCTCCACTTT.

The gene calls are TRBV29-1 and TRBJ1-3; unclear D gene. The CDR3 runs 13 residues. Germline assignment: CDR1 SQVTM and CDR2 ANQGSEA. V shed 8 bases and J shed 0 bases, with 11 bases lying between them. The CDR3 nucleotides read TGCAGCATCAGACACGTCTCTGGAAACACCATATATTTT. Amino acid sequence: CSIRHVSGNTIYF.

This clonotype was seen a handful of times. The CDR3 DNA sequence: TGTGCCAGCAGCCAAACACGATACGAGCAGTACTTC. This sequence encodes CASSQTRYEQYF. This chain links TRBV11-3 with TRBJ2-7, with unresolved D. The CDR3 runs 12 residues. V lost 5 bases, J lost 4 bases, and 9 bases lay in between. CDR1 SGHNT and CDR2 YENEEA come from the germline V gene.

This chain joins TRBV10-3 and TRBJ1-5, with 7 bases lining up with TRBD1. Germline V gives CDR1 ENHRY, CDR2 SYGVKD. This CDR3 is 14 amino acids long. Trimming cost V 6 bases and J 2 bases; bases outside gene matches: 4. The DNA for the CDR3 is TGTGCCATCAGCCCCGGGACAGGCAATCAGCCCCAGCATTTT. Translated: CAISPGTGNQPQHF.

This clonotype was counted at least ten times. CDR3 region: CASRSSGSYNEQFF. In DNA, the CDR3 is TGTGCCAGCAGGTCTAGCGGGAGCTACAATGAGCAGTTCTTC. V gene TRBV12-3 or TRBV12-4 combines with J gene TRBJ2-1, with 10 bases matching TRBD2. CDR3 length equals 14 residues. J gave up 3 bases and V 6 bases, and 2 bases lay outside the gene matches.

This clonotype was recorded at least ten times. The chain couples TRBV12-3 or TRBV12-4 to TRBJ2-7; D not certain. V was clipped by 6 bases and J by 7 bases, with 10 bases between them. This CDR3 is built from 11 residues. The CDR3 sequence is CASREVGEQYF. The CDR3 region has the DNA TGTGCCAGCAGGGAAGTAGGTGAGCAGTACTTC.

This chain links TRBV10-3 with TRBJ2-5; 7 nucleotides match TRBD1. The germline gives CDR1 ENHRY, CDR2 SYGVKD. This CDR3 contains 13 residues. Trimming at V came to 2 bases and at J to 4 bases, leaving 1 base not matched to a gene. The CDR3 DNA sequence: TGTGCCATCAGTGAGAACAGGGGAGAGACCCAGTACTTC. This gives the protein CAISENRGETQYF.

The chain employs TRBV9 and TRBJ2-1; D perhaps matches TRBD2 (6 bases). Germline loops: CDR1 SGDLS, CDR2 YYNGEE. V was cut by 4 bases and J by 4 bases, with 12 bases left in between. The CDR3 is made up of 14 amino acids. The CDR3 DNA sequence: TGTGCCAGCAGCTCGACGGGGACTTACAATGAGCAGTTCTTC. Its translation is CASSSTGTYNEQFF.

The rearrangement uses TRBV5-1 and TRBJ1-2; the D gene is possibly TRBD1 (6 bases). CDR1 SGHRS and CDR2 YFSETQ come from the germline V gene. Trimming took off 6 bases at V and 1 base at J, with 13 bases between the two ends. There are 14 residues in the CDR3. The CDR3 reads CASKGEAYNYGYTF. The CDR3 DNA reads as TGCGCCAGCAAGGGGGAGGCGTATAACTATGGCTACACCTTC.

There are a few counts of this clonotype. The CDR3 reads CASSLGLAKETQYF. In DNA form, the CDR3 reads TGTGCCAGCAGTTTGGGACTAGCGAAAGAGACCCAGTACTTC. The chain is built from TRBV27 and TRBJ2-5, with TRBD2 identical over 10 bases. After removal of 3 bases from V and 3 bases from J, the junction contained 1 base not matched to a gene. Germline values: CDR1 MNHEY, CDR2 SMNVEV (reference sequence). CDR3 length: 14 amino acids.

This chain links TRBV6-1 with TRBJ2-1, with 11 bases identical to TRBD2. The CDR3 is made up of 15 amino acids. V shed 6 bases, J shed 3 bases, and the junction held 4 bases outside the gene matches. Germline-derived CDR1 and CDR2 are MNHNS and SASEGT. CDR3 sequence reads: CASSTSGSNYNEQFF. CDR3 DNA sequence: TGTGCCAGCAGCACTAGCGGGAGTAACTACAATGAGCAGTTCTTC.

V gene TRBV18 combines with J gene TRBJ2-1; 10 nucleotides line up with TRBD2. The J segment lost 6 bases and the V segment lost 0 bases, leaving 5 bases of the junction unmatched. The CDR3 totals 16 residues. The germline CDR1 and CDR2 sequences are KGHSH and LQKENI. CDR3 in amino acids: CASSPPSGRAFNEQFF. CDR3 nucleotides: TGTGCCAGCTCACCACCCAGCGGGAGGGCCTTCAATGAGCAGTTCTTC.

J is TRBJ2-3 and V is TRBV12-3 or TRBV12-4; D is unresolved. V lost 6 bases, J lost 1 base, and 14 bases lay in between. The CDR3 runs to 15 residues. CDR3 nucleotide sequence: TGTGCCAGCAGACTCTGGACCGAACGCACAGATACGCAGTATTTT. Its translation is CASRLWTERTDTQYF.

This clonotype turned up a few times. The chain carries TRBV9 and TRBJ2-7; TRBD1 matches 8 bases. After removal of 0 bases from V and 3 bases from J, the junction contained 2 bases not matched to a gene. The CDR3 is made up of 14 amino acids. CDR1 and CDR2 from the germline V gene are SGDLS and YYNGEE. The DNA of the CDR3 is TGTGCCAGCAGCGTAGGACAGGGGCACTACGAGCAGTACTTC. This sequence encodes CASSVGQGHYEQYF.

This clonotype is a singleton in its sample. The chain is built from TRBV4-1 and TRBJ1-1; D might be TRBD1 (5 bases). Germline V CDR1 and CDR2: MGHRA, YSYEKL. The CDR3 is 16 residues long. V was trimmed by 0 bases and J by 5 bases, leaving 16 bases between them. The CDR3 sequence: CASSQDLSRGRTEAFF. CDR3 DNA: TGCGCCAGCAGCCAAGATCTTTCCCGGGGGAGGACTGAAGCTTTCTTT.

This clonotype was picked up a small number of times. The V gene is TRBV27, the J gene TRBJ1-1, with D possibly matching TRBD1 (5 bases). Germline CDR1 is MNHEY and CDR2 is SMNVEV (reference sequence). Deletions cut 5 bases from V and 4 bases from J, with 11 bases between. The CDR3 totals 13 residues. The CDR3 bases are TGTGCCAGCAGTCACCAGGGTGTCACTGAAGCTTTCTTT. Encoded protein: CASSHQGVTEAFF.

This clonotype occurred a few times. CDR3 sequence reads: CASSLYSGMGGYTF. For the CDR3, the DNA is TGTGCCAGCAGTTTATATTCCGGGATGGGAGGCTACACCTTC. The rearrangement uses TRBV27 and TRBJ1-2; no definite D call. CDR3 length: 14 amino acids. Germline V lookup: CDR1 MNHEY, CDR2 SMNVEV (reference sequence). V was cut by 1 base and J by 8 bases, with 14 bases left in between.